This T cell receptor beta chain was recorded in a study of graft-versus-host responses after intestinal transplantation. Points on this clone: The target antigen is unknown.

General observations from the study: The study found high graft-versus-host to host-versus-graft clonal ratios in allografts of patients with graft-donor T cell macrochimerism. Declining HvG levels early post-transplant were linked to peak circulating GvH clone levels.

The CDR3 sequence is 12 residues long. CDR1 is MNHNS, CDR2 SASEGT, per germline. V was clipped by 4 bases and J by 10 bases; unmatched bases: 5. The assay was immunoSEQ multiplex PCR, and TCRdb's table has in-frame clones only and misses some. The repertoire holds around 100,000 clones, 87% seen once, with 0.85% to 1% in the top ten. This clonotype was sampled from a human donor who was the organ donor for an intestinal transplant. The specimen was unstimulated CD4+ T cells sorted from spleen or lymph node cells, collected before transplant. V gene TRBV6-1 combines with J gene TRBJ1-2; 8 nucleotides agree with TRBD1. CDR3 in DNA: TGTGCCAGCAGTGGTTGGACAGGGACCTACACCTTC. Protein sequence: CASSGWTGTYTF.